Each of the 12 T cell receptor beta chains below was sequenced from the same sample in a study of blood T cell repertoires in COVID-19. Some clones are missing from TCRdb's copy, which holds only in-frame ones; the method was immunoSEQ multiplex PCR. The sample includes 40,000 to 55,000 clones, more than 70% of them seen just once. Material for sequencing was peripheral blood. The receptors derive from a human donor in a cohort sampled during active COVID-19.

The DNA for the CDR3 is TGTGCCAGCAGTTCTCTGCCGGGTAATTCACCCCTCCACTTT. This codes for CASSSLPGNSPLHF. The genes are TRBV6-2 or TRBV6-3 and TRBJ1-6, with D unresolved. Between the trimmed V and J ends, which lost 4 bases and 6 bases, there was a span of 10 bases. CDR3 length: 14 residues. Germline CDR1 MNHEY, CDR2 SVGEGT.

V is TRBV28 and J is TRBJ2-3; TRBD1 matches 8 bases. Trimming at V came to 6 bases and at J to 3 bases, leaving 11 bases not matched to a gene. The CDR3 runs to 16 residues. The V gene's germline CDR1 is MDHEN and CDR2 SYDVKM. CDR3 sequence reads: CASRGTTGVWTDTQYF. CDR3 nucleotide sequence: TGTGCCAGCAGAGGAACGACAGGGGTCTGGACAGATACGCAGTATTTT.

The chain is built from TRBV5-4 and TRBJ1-6; D is possibly TRBD1 (6 bases). Trimming left V 3 bases short and J 7 bases short, with 8 bases between. The CDR3 runs to 13 residues. Germline V gives CDR1 SGHNT, CDR2 YYREEE (reference sequence). CDR3 in amino acids: CASSWGQNSPLHF. The DNA for the CDR3 is TGTGCCAGCAGCTGGGGGCAGAATTCACCCCTCCACTTT.

The chain carries TRBV5-1 and TRBJ2-3, with 11 bases matching TRBD2. This CDR3 is built from 20 residues. The junction had 15 bases not matched to a gene; V was cut back by 3 bases and J by 0 bases. Germline CDR1 and CDR2: SGHRS and YFSETQ. The DNA for the CDR3 is TGCGCCAGCAGCTGGGCGGGGATATCCGGGACTAGCGGTAGCACAGATACGCAGTATTTT. As protein: CASSWAGISGTSGSTDTQYF.

The rearrangement uses TRBV6-5 and TRBJ1-6; 9 bases map to TRBD1. The CDR3 loop spans 15 amino acids. The germline gives CDR1 MNHEY, CDR2 SVGAGI. V gave up 6 bases and J gave up 7 bases; unmatched junction bases: 7. The CDR3 spells CASRIQGAGNSPLHF. In DNA form, the CDR3 reads TGTGCCAGCAGAATACAGGGGGCAGGAAATTCACCCCTCCACTTT.

The chain combines TRBV30 with TRBJ1-6; 7 bases map to TRBD1. V was pared by 2 bases and J by 8 bases, with 6 bases of the junction left unmatched. The CDR3 contains 14 residues. Per germline, CDR1 GTSNPN and CDR2 SVGIG (reference sequence). CDR3 region: CAWSPTGEDSPLHF. The CDR3 DNA reads TGTGCCTGGAGTCCCACAGGGGAAGATTCACCCCTCCACTTT.

The chain recombines TRBV29-1 with TRBJ2-5; TRBD2 aligns across 11 bases. This CDR3 is built from 17 residues. CDR1 and CDR2 (germline): SQVTM, ANQGSEA. V dropped 6 bases and J dropped 4; count of bases not matched to a gene: 16. The chain's CDR3 is CSVRNGSSGRYGETQYF. The CDR3 DNA reads as TGCAGCGTCAGAAATGGGTCTAGCGGGAGGTATGGAGAGACCCAGTACTTC. Full variable domain (outside the CDR3, taken from reference TRBV29-1 and TRBJ2-5): SAVISQKPSRDICQRGTSLTIQCQVDSQVTMMFWYRQQPGQSLTLIATANQGSEATYESGFVIDKFPISRPNLTFSTLTVSNMSPEDSSIYLCSVRNGSSGRYGETQYFGPGTRLLVL.

The V and J genes are TRBV5-1 and TRBJ1-1; D is unresolved. This CDR3 region has 13 residues. V lost 3 bases and J 4 bases, leaving 10 bases between the germline ends. Germline CDR1 and CDR2: SGHRS and YFSETQ. The CDR3 loop is CASSYAEGTEAFF. CDR3 DNA: TGCGCCAGCAGCTACGCAGAGGGCACTGAAGCTTTCTTT. Together with reference TRBV5-1 and TRBJ1-1, the CDR3 gives the full variable domain: KAGVTQTPRYLIKTRGQQVTLSCSPISGHRSVSWYQQTPGQGLQFLFEYFSETQRNKGNFPGRFSGRQFSNSRSEMNVSTLELGDSALYLCASSYAEGTEAFFGQGTRLTVV.

In its sample, this clone was seen once. The chain is built from TRBV7-2 and TRBJ2-1, with 11 bases aligning to TRBD2. Per germline, CDR1 SGHTA and CDR2 FQGNSA. The CDR3 runs 15 residues. V trimming: 5 bases; J trimming: 4 bases; junction bases outside the gene matches: 4. CDR3 amino acids: CASSPRTSGYNEQFF. DNA of the CDR3: TGTGCCAGCAGCCCCCGGACTAGCGGGTACAATGAGCAGTTCTTC. Variable domain in full (rest from reference TRBV7-2 and TRBJ2-1): GAGVSQSPSNKVTEKGKDVELRCDPISGHTALYWYRQSLGQGLEFLIYFQGNSAPDKSGLPSDRFSAERTGGSVSTLTIQRTQQEDSAVYLCASSPRTSGYNEQFFGPGTRLTVL.

The V gene is TRBV27, the J gene TRBJ1-6; 8 positions match TRBD1. V lost 4 bases and J lost 9; bases outside the gene matches: 2. This CDR3 comprises 13 residues. CDR1 is MNHEY, CDR2 SMNVEV, per germline (reference sequence). CDR3 region: CASSSGTGSPLHF. The CDR3 DNA reads TGTGCCAGCAGTTCTGGGACAGGTTCACCCCTCCACTTT.

This chain uses TRBV12-5 with TRBJ1-1, with D hard to call. Germline V gene data show CDR1 as LGHNT and CDR2 as FRNRAP. V was clipped by 3 bases and J by 1 base, with 6 bases between them. This CDR3 comprises 13 residues. CDR3 loop: CASGFSSNTEAFF. CDR3 sequence (DNA): TGTGCTAGTGGTTTCTCTTCGAACACTGAAGCTTTCTTT.

Regarding this clone: Compared with germline, one end of the junction differs, possibly owing to a read error. The chain combines TRBV7-7 with TRBJ2-3, with 10 bases identical to TRBD2. Germline CDR1 is SSHAT and CDR2 is FNYEAQ (reference sequence). This CDR3 contains 16 residues. The CDR3 DNA reads TGTGCTAGCAGCCAGGGGCTAGCGGGAGTTGGAGATACGCAGTATTTT. It yields the protein CASSQGLAGVGDTQYF.